This T cell receptor (beta chain) was sequenced during a study of breast tumors, draining lymph nodes, adjacent tissues. The CDR3 contains 15 residues. CDR1 and CDR2 (germline): SGHRS, YFSETQ. Samples came from axillary lymph nodes draining the breast cancer. MiXCR, run by TCRdb on the multiplex PCR reads, gives a single entry per CDR3 protein. The sample holds about 120,000 distinct CDR3 sequences, nearly 20% seen once. Turning to this clonotype: Germline is not matched at one junction end, which may reflect a read error.

The clonotype originates from a female donor with breast cancer. Some clones in this sample may be carry-over from other donors' samples. The rearrangement joins TRBV5-1 to TRBJ2-7, with 11 positions matching TRBD2. Sequencing was performed on axillary lymph node tissue. The CDR3 loop reads CAGSVTSGTKDGQYF. In DNA, the CDR3 is TGCGCCGGCAGCGTGACTAGCGGGACGAAGGACGGGCAGTACTTC.